These 10 T cell receptor beta chains share one sample of origin, sequenced in a study of CD8+CD57+ T cells in acquired aplastic anemia. Genomic DNA, the template, was used for profiling of the TCR beta VDJ and CDR3. TCRdb re-called the reads through MiXCR, storing one row per CDR3 protein. The data contain hundreds of thousands of distinct CDR3 sequences, 65% to 80% of them seen just once; the ten biggest clones take up under 5%. Sequenced: sorted CD4+, CD8+, or CD8+CD57+ T cells (not recorded which) from PBMCs. These TCRs come from a human donor in good health, serving as a control.

This clonotype was detected only once. This may stem from a read error, because a much larger clone lies one nucleotide away. The chain employs TRBV4-2 and TRBJ2-3; 10 bases fit TRBD2. The CDR3 runs to 17 residues. CDR1 is LGHNA and CDR2 is YNFKEQ in the germline V gene. Trimming cost V 7 bases and J 0 bases; bases outside gene matches: 10. DNA of the CDR3: TGTGCCAGCAACTTGGGGATAGCGGGGGGTAGCACAGATACGCAGTATTTT. Translated, it gives CASNLGIAGGSTDTQYF.

This clonotype was detected many times. The rearrangement links TRBV6-6 to TRBJ1-2, with 8 positions matching TRBD1. J was trimmed by 7 bases and V by 6 bases; bases with no gene match: 7. The CDR3 covers 13 residues. Germline CDR1 MNHNY, CDR2 SVGAGI (reference sequence). The chain's CDR3 is CASRGDGQGGYTF. As DNA, the CDR3 is TGTGCCAGCAGAGGGGACGGACAGGGTGGCTACACCTTC.

This clonotype was seen at least ten times. One end of the junction is discordant with germline, which a read error may explain. This sequence joins TRBV7-3 and TRBJ1-3; D remains unclear. Germline V gene sequence: CDR1 SGHTA, CDR2 FQGTGA. CDR3 length: 18 amino acids. The CDR3 region is CASSLHPPGLGSRNTIYF. CDR3 nucleotides: TGTGCCAGCAGCTTACACCCCCCCGGTCTCGGCTCTAGAAACACCATATATTTT.

The chain joins TRBV10-3 to TRBJ1-6; D is unclear. The germline V gene has CDR1 ENHRY and CDR2 SYGVKD. The ends were cut back, 6 bases at V and 7 bases at J, with 13 bases in the middle. The CDR3 length is 14 residues. The CDR3 sequence: CAISEGSGNSPLHF. CDR3 nucleotide sequence: TGTGCCATCAGCGAGGGCTCAGGCAATTCACCCCTCCACTTT.

The rearrangement links TRBV19 to TRBJ2-7; TRBD1 matches at 7 bases. V trimming: 4 bases; J trimming: 2 bases; junction bases outside the gene matches: 8. This CDR3 has 15 amino acids. Germline V gives CDR1 LNHDA, CDR2 SQIVND (reference sequence). The CDR3 loop is CASSRGTAITYEQYF. CDR3 in DNA: TGTGCCAGTAGTAGAGGGACAGCGATCACCTACGAGCAGTACTTC.

The J gene is TRBJ1-2, the V gene TRBV11-2; possibly TRBD1 for D (5 bases). CDR1 is SGHAT, CDR2 FQNNGV, per germline. V lost 5 bases to trimming and J lost 6 bases, with 19 bases between them. The CDR3 spans 15 residues. This CDR3 reads CASSPGAGFLDGYTF. DNA for the CDR3: TGTGCCAGCAGCCCTGGGGCTGGTTTCTTGGATGGCTACACCTTC.

The V and J genes are TRBV24-1 and TRBJ2-7, with 7 nucleotides matching TRBD1. CDR1 and CDR2 from the germline V gene are KGHDR and SFDVKD. The CDR3 length is 19 residues. V was clipped by 4 bases and J by 3 bases; unmatched bases: 20. The CDR3: CATSDETGSLSGIFYEQYF. In nucleotides, the CDR3 is TGTGCCACCAGTGACGAGACAGGGTCACTCAGCGGAATATTCTACGAGCAGTACTTC.

The V and J genes are TRBV2 and TRBJ1-5; perhaps TRBD1 as D (6 bases). V lost 6 bases and J 14 bases, leaving 26 bases between the germline ends. CDR3 length equals 15 residues. Germline V lookup: CDR1 SNHLY, CDR2 FYNNEI. In nucleotides, the CDR3 is TGTGCCAGCAGCCCTCTGGGCAGGGGACATCAGACCGAGCATTTT. Protein: CASSPLGRGHQTEHF.

A note on this clonotype: A read error may account for a junction end that differs from germline. The rearrangement joins TRBV7-3 to TRBJ1-2; D is unclear. This CDR3 is built from 14 residues. In germline, CDR1 is SGHTA, CDR2 FQGTGA. CDR3 sequence: CASSLTSNSPLYFF. Here the CDR3 DNA reads TGTGCCAGCAGCCTAACTAGTAATTCACCCCTCTACTTTTTC. Full variable domain (rest looked up from reference TRBV7-3 and TRBJ1-2): GAGVSQTPSNKVTEKGKYVELRCDPISGHTALYWYRQSLGQGPEFLIYFQGTGAADDSGLPNDRFFAVRPEGSVSTLKIQRTERGDSAVYLCASSLTSNSPLYFFGSGTRLTVV.

This clonotype was counted ten times or more. The chain uses TRBV7-2 and TRBJ2-1, with 9 positions matching TRBD2. The CDR3 has 17 residues. Germline CDR1 reads SGHTA; CDR2 reads FQGNSA. V was clipped by 0 bases and J by 7 bases; unmatched bases: 10. The CDR3 is CASSLAGGGARRNEQFF. In DNA, the CDR3 is TGTGCCAGCAGCTTAGCGGGCGGGGGGGCTAGAAGGAATGAGCAGTTCTTC.